This is a list of T cell receptor beta chains from one sample in a study of CD8 T cells in ankylosing spondylitis. One entry per CDR3 protein results from TCRdb running MiXCR on the 5' RACE reads. The data hold 350,000 to 450,000 distinct CDR3 sequences, with around 20% observed a single time. Sequences were obtained from blood, either unsorted or a sorted T cell fraction (not recorded which). These receptors came from a male donor with ankylosing spondylitis or in good health (not recorded which). Both conserved end residues are part of each CDR3. D genes are given only for firm matches. Expanded clones are given a class, and other clones once, few, many or no size at all.

clone_size: -
j_call: TRBJ1-5
v_call: TRBV12-3/TRBV12-4
d_call: -
cdr3_nt: TGTGCCAGCAGTGGGAGCACAGCCCTCAATCAGCCCCAGCATTTT
cdr3_aa: CASSGSTALNQPQHF

clone_size: -
j_call: TRBJ2-1
v_call: TRBV29-1
d_call: -
cdr3_nt: TGCAGCGTTGAAGTCCTAGCCCAGAACAACAATGAGCAGTTCTTC
cdr3_aa: CSVEVLAQNNNEQFF

clone_size: few
j_call: TRBJ2-2
v_call: TRBV4-1
d_call: -
cdr3_nt: TGCGCCAGCAGCCGGGTTGACTCTGCGGTGGCCGGGGAGCTGTTTTTT
cdr3_aa: CASSRVDSAVAGELFF

clone_size: few
j_call: TRBJ2-5
v_call: TRBV12-3/TRBV12-4
d_call: -
cdr3_nt: TGTGCCAGCAGTTTAGAGCGGGCGGTCCAAGAGACCCAGTACTTC
cdr3_aa: CASSLERAVQETQYF

clone_size: few
j_call: TRBJ2-5
v_call: TRBV18
d_call: TRBD1
cdr3_nt: TGTGCCAGCTCACCAGCCGGGACAGCCATGTACCAAGAGACCCAGTACTTC
cdr3_aa: CASSPAGTAMYQETQYF

clone_size: few
j_call: TRBJ2-1
v_call: TRBV3-1
d_call: TRBD1
cdr3_nt: TGTGCCAGCAGCCAAGATCTCGCCGGGACAGGCTACAATGAGCAGTTCTTC
cdr3_aa: CASSQDLAGTGYNEQFF

clone_size: few
j_call: TRBJ1-5
v_call: TRBV4-1
d_call: -
cdr3_nt: TGCGCCAGCAGCCAACCTGAGGGAAATCAGCCCCAGCATTTT
cdr3_aa: CASSQPEGNQPQHF

clone_size: few
j_call: TRBJ2-7
v_call: TRBV5-1
d_call: -
cdr3_nt: TGCGCCAGCAGCTCCGACCAGAGTGAGCAGTACTTC
cdr3_aa: CASSSDQSEQYF

clone_size: -
j_call: TRBJ2-3
v_call: TRBV12-3/TRBV12-4
d_call: -
cdr3_nt: TGTGCCAGCCGGGGCCTAGGGGGCACAGATACGCAGTATTTT
cdr3_aa: CASRGLGGTDTQYF

clone_size: -
j_call: TRBJ1-5
v_call: TRBV12-3/TRBV12-4
d_call: -
cdr3_nt: TGTGCCAGCGCGACTGAGCAGGGCAGCAATCAGCCCCAGCATTTT
cdr3_aa: CASATEQGSNQPQHF

clone_size: -
j_call: TRBJ1-2
v_call: TRBV14
d_call: TRBD1
cdr3_nt: TGTGCCAGCAGCCCACCGGACAGGGGCCGCTATGGCTACACCTTC
cdr3_aa: CASSPPDRGRYGYTF

clone_size: few
j_call: TRBJ2-1
v_call: TRBV5-5
d_call: TRBD1
cdr3_nt: TGTGCCAGCAGCCGGACAGGGCCCATCCCAATCAATGAGCAGTTCTTC
cdr3_aa: CASSRTGPIPINEQFF

clone_size: -
j_call: TRBJ2-5
v_call: TRBV12-3/TRBV12-4
d_call: -
cdr3_nt: TGTGCCAGCAGGGCTGTCGGGCTTCAAGAGACCCAGTACTTC
cdr3_aa: CASRAVGLQETQYF

clone_size: few
j_call: TRBJ1-2
v_call: TRBV4-1
d_call: -
cdr3_nt: TGCGCCAGCAGCCAAGGGGACTTGTTTTACACCTCCGGTGGCTACACCTTC
cdr3_aa: CASSQGDLFYTSGGYTF

clone_size: -
j_call: TRBJ2-7
v_call: TRBV28
d_call: TRBD1
cdr3_nt: TGTGCCAGCAGTTGGGACAGGGGAGATCCGTACGAGCAGTACTTC
cdr3_aa: CASSWDRGDPYEQYF

clone_size: few
j_call: TRBJ2-3
v_call: TRBV6-5
d_call: TRBD2
cdr3_nt: TGTGCCAGCAGTTACTCGGGACTATTGCCGGATACGCAGTATTTT
cdr3_aa: CASSYSGLLPDTQYF

clone_size: few
j_call: TRBJ2-1
v_call: TRBV29-1
d_call: -
cdr3_nt: TGCAGCGTTGAAGTGGGTCAGTACAATGAGCAGTTCTTC
cdr3_aa: CSVEVGQYNEQFF

clone_size: many
j_call: TRBJ2-3
v_call: TRBV29-1
d_call: -
cdr3_nt: TGCAGCGTTGAAGAGTTCCAGGGTGAGACAGATACGCAGTATTTT
cdr3_aa: CSVEEFQGETDTQYF

clone_size: -
j_call: TRBJ2-1
v_call: TRBV12-3/TRBV12-4
d_call: TRBD1
cdr3_nt: TGTGCCAGCAGTTTTCCCGGACAGGGCCACTTGGAGCAGTTCTTC
cdr3_aa: CASSFPGQGHLEQFF

clone_size: few
j_call: TRBJ2-5
v_call: TRBV10-3
d_call: -
cdr3_nt: TGTGCCATCAGTGAGCCGGTCGAAGAGACCCAGTACTTC
cdr3_aa: CAISEPVEETQYF

clone_size: -
j_call: TRBJ2-7
v_call: TRBV12-3/TRBV12-4
d_call: -
cdr3_nt: TGTGCCAGCAGTTATGGCAGGGGCATAGCCGAGCAGTACTTC
cdr3_aa: CASSYGRGIAEQYF

clone_size: -
j_call: TRBJ2-5
v_call: TRBV7-3
d_call: TRBD1
cdr3_nt: TGTGCCAGCAGCTGCCCCCCCCAGGGACAGCAAGAGACCCAGTACTTC
cdr3_aa: CASSCPPQGQQETQYF

clone_size: -
j_call: TRBJ2-5
v_call: TRBV7-9
d_call: TRBD1
cdr3_nt: TGTGCCAGCAGCCACGCCGGGACAGGACTGCAAGAGACCCAGTACTTC
cdr3_aa: CASSHAGTGLQETQYF

clone_size: -
j_call: TRBJ2-1
v_call: TRBV11-1
d_call: TRBD2
cdr3_nt: TGTGCCAGCAGCTTCGGAGCGGGGAATGGGGATGAGCAGTTCTTC
cdr3_aa: CASSFGAGNGDEQFF

clone_size: -
j_call: TRBJ2-7
v_call: TRBV5-6
d_call: -
cdr3_nt: TGTGCCAGCAGCTTGGCGAGCAGCAACCCCTACGAGCAGTACTTC
cdr3_aa: CASSLASSNPYEQYF

clone_size: few
j_call: TRBJ2-2
v_call: TRBV12-3/TRBV12-4
d_call: TRBD2
cdr3_nt: TGTGCCAGCAGTTTTCTAGCGGGGGAGGGCGGGGAGCTGTTTTTT
cdr3_aa: CASSFLAGEGGELFF

clone_size: many
j_call: TRBJ2-2
v_call: TRBV12-3/TRBV12-4
d_call: -
cdr3_nt: TGTGCCAGCAGCGGCGGGGAGCTGTTTTTT
cdr3_aa: CASSGGELFF

clone_size: -
j_call: TRBJ1-6
v_call: TRBV6-5
d_call: -
cdr3_nt: TGTGCCAGCAGTTACCGCGAAACAGGGAGAAATTCACCCCTCCACTTT
cdr3_aa: CASSYRETGRNSPLHF

clone_size: few
j_call: TRBJ1-6
v_call: TRBV11-1
d_call: -
cdr3_nt: TGTGCCAGCAGCTACCGGACGGATTCACCCCTCCACTTT
cdr3_aa: CASSYRTDSPLHF

clone_size: -
j_call: TRBJ2-7
v_call: TRBV11-2
d_call: TRBD1
cdr3_nt: TGTGCCAGCAGTTTGGACAGGCTCTACGAGCAGTACTTC
cdr3_aa: CASSLDRLYEQYF

clone_size: -
j_call: TRBJ1-6
v_call: TRBV5-8
d_call: TRBD1
cdr3_nt: TGTGCCAGCCTCCTCGGGACAGGGGATTCACCCCTCCACTTT
cdr3_aa: CASLLGTGDSPLHF

clone_size: few
j_call: TRBJ2-5
v_call: TRBV3-1
d_call: -
cdr3_nt: TGTGCCAGCAGCCAAGAAGGTCGGCTCGGTCGAGAGACCCAGTACTTC
cdr3_aa: CASSQEGRLGRETQYF

clone_size: -
j_call: TRBJ2-1
v_call: TRBV7-7
d_call: TRBD1
cdr3_nt: TGTGCCAGCAGCTTAGGGTCGGCAGGGGGAAGGAATGAGCAGTTCTTC
cdr3_aa: CASSLGSAGGRNEQFF

clone_size: -
j_call: TRBJ2-1
v_call: TRBV5-1
d_call: TRBD2
cdr3_nt: TGCGCCAGCAGCTCTCCTAGCGGGGGGCTCGACAATGAGCAGTTCTTC
cdr3_aa: CASSSPSGGLDNEQFF

clone_size: -
j_call: TRBJ2-7
v_call: TRBV2
d_call: -
cdr3_nt: TGTGCCAGCGGGGGGACACTCGATGTTACCTACGAGCAGTACTTC
cdr3_aa: CASGGTLDVTYEQYF

clone_size: few
j_call: TRBJ2-3
v_call: TRBV7-8
d_call: TRBD2
cdr3_nt: TGTGCCAGCAGCGGTAGCGGGGGGGCCGTGGTAGATACGCAGTATTTT
cdr3_aa: CASSGSGGAVVDTQYF

clone_size: few
j_call: TRBJ2-7
v_call: TRBV29-1
d_call: TRBD1
cdr3_nt: TGCAGCGGCGGGACAGGGTCCCACGAGCAGTACTTC
cdr3_aa: CSGGTGSHEQYF

clone_size: few
j_call: TRBJ1-5
v_call: TRBV28
d_call: -
cdr3_nt: TGTGCCAGCAGTCACAGGGATGGCAATCAGCCCCAGCATTTT
cdr3_aa: CASSHRDGNQPQHF

clone_size: -
j_call: TRBJ2-2
v_call: TRBV11-1
d_call: -
cdr3_nt: TGTGCCAGCAGCTTAAGTGGGGGAGTCACCGGGGAGCTGTTTTTT
cdr3_aa: CASSLSGGVTGELFF

clone_size: few
j_call: TRBJ1-1
v_call: TRBV9
d_call: -
cdr3_nt: TGTGCCAGCAGCAAAGGACGGCTGAACACTGAAGCTTTCTTT
cdr3_aa: CASSKGRLNTEAFF